What follows are 9 T cell receptor beta chains derived from one specimen sequenced in a study of cytomegalovirus exposure and HLA in healthy donors. Primers included in the PCR were 60 Vbeta and 13 Jbeta primers. Sequencing was performed with immunoSEQ multiplex PCR; in TCRdb, only in-frame clones are kept and a portion is missing. The table includes 250,000 or so clones, 85% to 95% detected once. The sequenced sample was PBMCs. The receptors derive from a girl aged 2 to 10 in good health and CMV-seronegative.

The V and J genes are TRBV28 and TRBJ1-2, with D hard to call. This CDR3 has 16 amino acids. The germline gives CDR1 MDHEN, CDR2 SYDVKM. Between the trimmed V and J ends, which lost 3 bases and 0 bases, there was a span of 14 bases. The CDR3 region is CASSLIHQRTNYGYTF. As DNA, the CDR3 is TGTGCCAGCAGTTTGATTCACCAGCGTACTAACTATGGCTACACCTTC.

The chain combines TRBV19 with TRBJ2-7; 9 bases line up with TRBD2. In germline, CDR1 is LNHDA, CDR2 SQIVND (reference sequence). The CDR3 length is 16 residues. With 5 bases clipped from V and 2 bases from J, the junction kept 10 bases outside the gene matches. For the CDR3, the DNA is TGTGCCAGTAGTGCCCGTTTTTTAGCGGGGGCCTACGAGCAGTACTTC. It codes for CASSARFLAGAYEQYF.

V usage is TRBV5-6 and J usage is TRBJ1-5, with a tentative D call TRBD1 (5 bases). This CDR3 region has 15 residues. Per the germline V gene, CDR1 is SGHDT and CDR2 is YYEEEE. V shed 0 bases and J shed 2 bases, with 9 bases lying between them. The CDR3, as DNA: TGTGCCAGCAGCTTGGGGGACTCTCGCAATCAGCCCCAGCATTTT. It codes for CASSLGDSRNQPQHF.

The rearrangement joins TRBV28 to TRBJ1-2; no reliable D call. V lost 4 bases to trimming and J lost 4 bases, with 4 bases between them. Germline CDR1 is MDHEN and CDR2 is SYDVKM. The CDR3 is 11 residues long. The CDR3 bases are TGTGCCAGCAGTTACACCTATGGCTACACCTTC. Its protein product is CASSYTYGYTF.

This sequence joins TRBV9 and TRBJ1-1; D may be TRBD1 (5 bases). Trimming stripped 8 bases from V and 2 bases from J, with 16 bases between. This CDR3 has 14 residues. Germline CDR1 and CDR2: SGDLS and YYNGEE. The CDR3 coding sequence is TGTGCCAGTAGGGCCGGGGGAACAAACACTGAAGCTTTCTTT. This codes for CASRAGGTNTEAFF. The full variable domain, with the rest looked up from reference TRBV9 and TRBJ1-1, is DSGVTQTPKHLITATGQRVTLRCSPRSGDLSVYWYQQSLDQGLQFLIQYYNGEERAKGNILERFSAQQFPDLHSELNLSSLELGDSALYFCASRAGGTNTEAFFGQGTRLTVV.

This chain joins TRBV9 and TRBJ2-1, with a possible D match to TRBD1 (5 bases). Germline CDR1 and CDR2: SGDLS and YYNGEE. Trimming stripped 0 bases from V and 3 bases from J, with 7 bases between. This CDR3 has 14 amino acids. The CDR3 sequence: CASSVEGYYNEQFF. In DNA, the CDR3 is TGTGCCAGCAGCGTAGAGGGGTACTACAATGAGCAGTTCTTC. The full variable domain, completed using reference TRBV9 and TRBJ2-1, is DSGVTQTPKHLITATGQRVTLRCSPRSGDLSVYWYQQSLDQGLQFLIQYYNGEERAKGNILERFSAQQFPDLHSELNLSSLELGDSALYFCASSVEGYYNEQFFGPGTRLTVL.

The V gene is TRBV4-2, the J gene TRBJ1-1; 8 bases match TRBD1. The germline V gene has CDR1 LGHNA and CDR2 YNFKEQ. This CDR3 contains 18 residues. Germline trimming cut 2 bases from V and 0 bases from J; bases unmatched to any gene: 11. CDR3 region: CASSQLGQGDGMNTEAFF. The CDR3 DNA reads as TGTGCCAGCAGCCAATTAGGACAGGGAGACGGGATGAACACTGAAGCTTTCTTT.

The rearrangement uses TRBV7-9 and TRBJ2-7; 7 bases fit TRBD2. Germline V gene sequence: CDR1 SEHNR, CDR2 FQNEAQ (reference sequence). The CDR3 extends over 15 amino acids. With V trimmed by 5 bases and J by 6 bases, 13 bases remained unmatched. The CDR3 loop is CASSPLAGEISEQYF. The CDR3 DNA is TGTGCCAGCAGCCCGTTGGCGGGAGAAATCTCCGAGCAGTACTTC.

This clone was observed a few times. The gene calls are TRBV19 and TRBJ1-2; a weak D match, TRBD1 (6 bases). Germline lookup yields CDR1 LNHDA and CDR2 SQIVND (reference sequence). This CDR3 spans 13 amino acids. Trimming removed 7 bases from V and 4 bases from J, with 13 bases in between. CDR3 protein: CASKDTGIYGYTF. CDR3 DNA: TGTGCCAGTAAGGATACAGGGATCTATGGCTACACCTTC.